Below are 5 T cell receptor beta chains sequenced from a single sample in a study of T cells in localized non-small cell lung cancer. Produced via immunoSEQ multiplex PCR; TCRdb's table is partial and in-frame only. The sample consists of over a thousand clones, 20% to 25% of them appearing once. The sequences come from normal lung tissue next to the tumor, collected before any cancer treatment. Every receptor here comes from a male donor aged 60 or over with stage III squamous cell lung carcinoma.

The gene calls are TRBV5-1 and TRBJ2-7, with D uncertain. Between the trimmed V and J ends, which lost 0 bases and 3 bases, there was a span of 10 bases. CDR1 is SGHRS, CDR2 YFSETQ, per germline. This CDR3 is built from 14 residues. CDR3: CASSLGDRIYEQYF. Written as DNA, the CDR3 is TGCGCCAGCAGCTTGGGGGATAGGATCTACGAGCAGTACTTC.

This clone appeared a few times. The gene calls are TRBV19 and TRBJ1-5; D is ambiguous. CDR1 and CDR2 (germline): LNHDA, SQIVND (reference sequence). The CDR3 totals 13 residues. Between the trimmed V and J ends, which lost 5 bases and 5 bases, there was a span of 10 bases. In DNA form, the CDR3 reads TGTGCCAGTAGTTTACAGTCCGATCAGCCCCAGCATTTT. It translates to CASSLQSDQPQHF.

Only a few counts were recorded for this clone. The chain carries TRBV27 and TRBJ2-1; D unresolved. The germline CDR1 and CDR2 sequences are MNHEY and SMNVEV (reference sequence). Between the trimmed V and J ends, which lost 6 bases and 2 bases, there was a span of 8 bases. This CDR3 is built from 13 residues. The CDR3 DNA is TGTGCCAGCAGCCACGAGCCCTACAATGAGCAGTTCTTC. This translates into CASSHEPYNEQFF.

This clone was counted only a few times. The chain couples TRBV6-8 to TRBJ1-1; D ambiguous. The germline V and J ends were trimmed by 8 bases and 3 bases, with 13 bases remaining between them. This CDR3 spans 13 amino acids. Germline values: CDR1 MNHGY, CDR2 SAAAGT. As DNA, the CDR3 is TGTGCCAGCGGCCCTTCGGCGGACACTGAAGCTTTCTTT. Encoded protein: CASGPSADTEAFF.

The chain employs TRBV29-1 and TRBJ1-1, with 7 bases identical to TRBD1. This CDR3 comprises 13 residues. Germline V gives CDR1 SQVTM, CDR2 ANQGSEA. With 7 bases clipped from V and 1 base from J, the junction kept 6 bases outside the gene matches. This chain's CDR3 is CSAEGQPNTEAFF. Here the CDR3 DNA reads TGCAGCGCCGAGGGACAGCCGAACACTGAAGCTTTCTTT.